The 8 T cell receptor beta chains presented below share a single source sample, sequenced in a study of T cells in Graves' hyperthyroidism and ophthalmopathy. What was amplified from RNA transcripts were TCR beta CDR3 regions. Researchers ran a first-round RT-PCR on the TCR CDR3 using the HTBI primer set. One entry per CDR3 protein, called by TCRdb with MiXCR from the multiplex PCR reads. The sample gives over 500,000 distinct CDR3 sequences, approximately 17% of which show up once; approximately 15% is in the top ten. Input material: blood. Receptors originate from a woman under 30 with Graves' ophthalmopathy.

This clonotype was found a few times. This chain links TRBV28 with TRBJ1-6; D is unclear. With 4 bases removed from V and 1 base from J, the gap between germline ends came to 8 bases. Germline V CDR1 and CDR2: MDHEN, SYDVKM. The length of the CDR3 is 15 residues. CDR3 DNA: TGTGCCAGCAGTTCGCTCCAGTCCTATAATTCACCCCTCCACTTT. Its protein is CASSSLQSYNSPLHF.

This clonotype was seen at least ten times. The V call is TRBV6-1, the J call TRBJ2-7; 7 positions match TRBD2. This CDR3 comprises 15 residues. V lost 8 bases and J lost 2; bases outside the gene matches: 12. The germline V gene encodes CDR1 MNHNS and CDR2 SASEGT. Written as DNA, the CDR3 is TGTGCCAGCCGGGAGGATTTCTACTTTACCTACGAGCAGTACTTC. It yields the protein CASREDFYFTYEQYF.

This clonotype came up a few times. J is TRBJ2-1 and V is TRBV14; D possibly corresponds to TRBD2 (6 bases). The CDR3 length is 13 residues. The V end lost 1 base, the J end lost 11 bases, and 12 bases lay between the germline ends. Germline CDR1 is SGHDN and CDR2 is FVKESK. The CDR3 sequence is CASSQVWGDKQFF. CDR3 in DNA: TGTGCCAGCAGCCAAGTATGGGGGGATAAGCAGTTCTTC.

This clonotype was seen a handful of times. Here the CDR3 reads CASSQDSGGGHGDTQYF. The CDR3, as DNA: TGCGCCAGCAGCCAGGATAGTGGGGGAGGGCATGGAGATACGCAGTATTTT. The chain carries TRBV4-3 and TRBJ2-3; 7 bases are a match to TRBD2. Germline loops: CDR1 LGHNA, CDR2 YSLEER. The CDR3 sequence is 17 residues long. V lost 3 bases and J lost 5; bases outside the gene matches: 14.

In its sample, this clonotype was seen many times. The chain links TRBV7-2 to TRBJ1-2, with D maybe TRBD1 (5 bases). V lost 0 bases and J 8 bases, leaving 13 bases between the germline ends. CDR3 size: 14 residues. Germline values: CDR1 SGHTA, CDR2 FQGNSA. CDR3: CASSLAPFGDGYTF. CDR3 DNA: TGTGCCAGCAGCTTAGCCCCCTTTGGGGACGGCTACACCTTC.

This clonotype was seen only a few times. The chain joins TRBV4-1 to TRBJ1-2; 11 bases align to TRBD1. In germline, CDR1 is MGHRA, CDR2 YSYEKL. The CDR3 is 16 amino acids. Trimming removed 0 bases from V and 8 bases from J; junction bases left unmatched: 8. In DNA, the CDR3 is TGCGCCAGCAGCCAAGAGGGGGACAGGGGGGCCCGCGGCTACACCTTC. Its translation: CASSQEGDRGARGYTF.

Concerning this clonotype itself: A much larger clone lies a single base off, so this may be a read error. This chain connects TRBV18 to TRBJ1-4; D gene uncertain. Germline CDR1 and CDR2: KGHSH and LQKENI. CDR3 length equals 14 residues. The V gene lost 3 bases and the J gene lost 4 bases, with 9 bases spanning the gap. The CDR3 DNA reads TGTGCCAGCTCACCCCTCCAGGATAATGAAAAACTGTTTTTT. Its protein is CASSPLQDNEKLFF.

This clonotype was detected ten times or more. The genes are TRBV28 and TRBJ1-4; D unclear. The V gene lost 6 bases and the J gene lost 8 bases, with 16 bases spanning the gap. Looked up from germline, CDR1 is MDHEN and CDR2 is SYDVKM. CDR3 length: 14 amino acids. The DNA of the CDR3 is TGTGCCAGCAGAGGAACCCCAGATGGGGAAAAACTGTTTTTT. This translates into CASRGTPDGEKLFF.